This passage covers 5 T cell receptor beta chains from one sample sequenced in a study of blood T cell repertoires in COVID-19. Here immunoSEQ multiplex PCR was the method, and the copy in TCRdb shows in-frame clones only, minus some. This sample carries 90,000 or so clones, 70% to 90% of them seen once, and the ten largest clones take about an eighth. The source material was peripheral blood. These receptors came from a human donor in a cohort sampled during active COVID-19.

This clone occurred once. V and J are TRBV6-5 and TRBJ1-2; 9 bases align to TRBD1. CDR1 and CDR2 from the germline V gene are MNHEY and SVGAGI. This CDR3 is 13 amino acids long. V lost 6 bases, J lost 6 bases, and 5 bases stayed unmatched. The DNA for the CDR3 is TGTGCCAGCAGGTTACAGGGGGCGAATGGCTACACCTTC. Translated, it gives CASRLQGANGYTF.

The rearrangement uses TRBV10-2 and TRBJ2-3, with D hard to call. Trimming cost V 6 bases and J 1 base, with 20 bases left between them. This CDR3 is built from 17 residues. Germline-derived CDR1 and CDR2 are WSHSY and SAAADI. Here the CDR3 DNA reads TGCGCCAGCAGGGGTGGCGGATTCCGTCCCCGCACAGATACGCAGTATTTT. This sequence encodes CASRGGGFRPRTDTQYF.

V and J are TRBV28 and TRBJ2-7, with D unresolved. This CDR3 region has 16 residues. Germline V gene data show CDR1 as MDHEN and CDR2 as SYDVKM. Trimming left V 6 bases short and J 0 bases short, with 18 bases between. Here the CDR3 reads CASRLRRPGYSYEQYF. CDR3 sequence (DNA): TGTGCCAGCAGGCTTCGCCGCCCCGGTTACTCCTACGAGCAGTACTTC.

The table lists this clone with a count of one. J is TRBJ2-5 and V is TRBV6-2 or TRBV6-3, with 8 bases identical to TRBD2. Per germline, CDR1 MNHEY and CDR2 SVGEGT. J was trimmed by 1 base and V by 0 bases; bases with no gene match: 7. The CDR3 consists of 17 residues. CDR3 loop: CASSYSMGAGGQETQYF. Here the CDR3 DNA reads TGTGCCAGCAGTTACTCGATGGGGGCGGGAGGCCAAGAGACCCAGTACTTC.

This sequence joins TRBV7-9 and TRBJ1-1, with a tentative D call TRBD1 (6 bases). V lost 2 bases and J 4 bases, leaving 11 bases between the germline ends. The CDR3 contains 14 residues. The germline V gene encodes CDR1 SEHNR and CDR2 FQNEAQ (reference sequence). CDR3 coding DNA: TGTGCCAGCAGCTTAACACAGGGCCCCACTGAAGCTTTCTTT. This encodes CASSLTQGPTEAFF.